This is a list of T cell receptor beta chains from one sample in a study of T-cell memory formation after mild COVID-19. TCRdb called the 5' RACE reads again in MiXCR, with one record for every CDR3 protein. The data contain 150,000 to 200,000 distinct CDR3 sequences, more than 9% of them seen just once; the ten biggest clones take up 3.8%. The sample taken for sequencing was PBMCs or a T cell subset sorted from them (not recorded which). The receptor source for this set is a man younger than 30 who had mild COVID-19 (a few samples of this study predate the infection). Cell type and time point are not known. CDR3s include the opening cysteine and the closing phenylalanine or tryptophan. D genes are given only for firm matches. Not all rows give a size; the values are once, few, many and, for expanded clones, a class.

>TRBJ2-1|few|TRBV4-2|-
CASSVRTANEQFF
TGTGCCAGCAGCGTACGCACAGCAAATGAGCAGTTCTTC
>TRBJ1-1|-|TRBV5-6|-
CASSLWDLGTEAFF
TGTGCCAGCAGCTTGTGGGATCTGGGCACTGAAGCTTTCTTT
>TRBJ2-5|many|TRBV5-1|-
CASSSFLQETQYF
TGCGCCAGCAGTTCCTTCCTCCAAGAGACCCAGTACTTC
>TRBJ1-4|-|TRBV5-5|TRBD1
CASSPRDRGSEKLFF
TGTGCCAGCAGCCCCCGGGACAGGGGAAGTGAAAAACTGTTTTTT
>TRBJ2-2|-|TRBV5-1|TRBD2
CASSSLAGANTGELFF
TGCGCCAGCAGCTCATTAGCGGGGGCGAACACCGGGGAGCTGTTTTTT
>TRBJ1-5|few|TRBV7-6|-
CASSLESQIQPQHF
TGTGCCAGCAGCTTAGAGTCCCAGATTCAGCCCCAGCATTTT
>TRBJ1-6|-|TRBV12-3/TRBV12-4|-
CASSWTENSPLHF
TGTGCCAGCAGCTGGACGGAAAATTCACCCCTCCACTTT
>TRBJ1-1|-|TRBV7-8|TRBD1
CASSLQWTGPNTEAFF
TGTGCCAGCAGCTTACAGTGGACAGGGCCTAACACTGAAGCTTTCTTT
>TRBJ1-6|-|TRBV20-1|-
CSARRSPDSPLHF
TGCAGTGCTAGGAGATCCCCAGATTCACCCCTCCACTTT
>TRBJ1-5|-|TRBV20-1|-
CSAGIGPIPNQPQHF
TGCAGTGCTGGCATCGGGCCCATCCCAAATCAGCCCCAGCATTTT
>TRBJ2-2|-|TRBV7-9|TRBD2
CASSSPSGANTGELFF
TGTGCCAGCAGCTCACCTAGCGGGGCAAACACCGGGGAGCTGTTTTTT
>TRBJ2-3|few|TRBV7-3|-
CASSPRASPPYTQYF
TGTGCCAGCAGCCCGCGTGCTAGCCCCCCTTATACGCAGTATTTT
>TRBJ2-5|few|TRBV11-3|-
CASSMGGAQETQYF
TGTGCCAGCAGTATGGGCGGGGCCCAAGAGACCCAGTACTTC
>TRBJ2-1|-|TRBV20-1|-
CSAPRGSSYNEQFF
TGCAGTGCTCCGAGGGGGTCCTCCTACAATGAGCAGTTCTTC
>TRBJ2-1|-|TRBV7-9|TRBD1
CASTRQGADEQFF
TGTGCCAGCACCCGACAGGGAGCCGATGAGCAGTTCTTC
>TRBJ2-5|-|TRBV7-3|-
CASRQTGLPYF
TGTGCCAGCAGGCAAACGGGACTCCCGTACTTC
>TRBJ1-2|few|TRBV6-5|TRBD1
CASSSLGGTGSTYGYTF
TGTGCCAGCAGTTCCCTGGGGGGGACAGGGAGTACCTATGGCTACACCTTC
>TRBJ2-3|-|TRBV11-2|TRBD2
CASSPLAGGRDTQYF
TGTGCCAGCAGCCCTCTAGCGGGGGGGCGAGATACGCAGTATTTT
>TRBJ1-2|-|TRBV7-2|-
CASSSSRGGYTF
TGTGCCAGCAGCTCCTCCCGGGGTGGCTACACCTTC
>TRBJ2-7|-|TRBV6-2/TRBV6-3|TRBD1
CASRSPRDRDYEQYF
TGTGCCAGCAGATCCCCCCGGGACAGAGACTACGAGCAGTACTTC
>TRBJ2-1|-|TRBV12-3/TRBV12-4|-
CASRPGRVYNEQFF
TGTGCCAGTCGTCCGGGACGAGTCTACAATGAGCAGTTCTTC
>TRBJ1-3|-|TRBV9|-
CASSTDGRPYSGNTIYF
TGTGCCAGCAGCACGGACGGCCGGCCCTACTCTGGAAACACCATATATTTT
>TRBJ2-3|many|TRBV5-6|-
CASSLRDYTQYF
TGTGCCAGCAGCTTGCGGGACTATACGCAGTATTTT